These 10 T cell receptor beta chains share one sample of origin, sequenced in a study of control samples from healthy donors and cancer patients. Sequencing used immunoSEQ multiplex PCR; TCRdb keeps in-frame clones, though not all of them. Of around 110,000 clones in the sample, 75% to 90% are singletons; the top ten hold 1% to 1.4%. Sequencing input: PBMCs. These receptors were collected from a woman aged 45-65 years with colorectal cancer.

The chain is built from TRBV5-1 and TRBJ1-2; D gene uncertain. From germline, CDR1 is SGHRS and CDR2 YFSETQ. This CDR3 region has 14 residues. V lost 6 bases to trimming and J lost 5 bases, with 17 bases between them. The CDR3 reads CASTKNTDPYGYTF. DNA for the CDR3: TGCGCCAGCACCAAGAATACAGACCCTTATGGCTACACCTTC.

This clone was seen a handful of times. V is TRBV11-2 and J is TRBJ2-2, with D tentatively TRBD1 (5 bases). The V and J ends lost 5 bases and 5 bases respectively, with 9 bases between them. Per the germline V gene, CDR1 is SGHAT and CDR2 is FQNNGV. The CDR3 totals 13 residues. Here the CDR3 DNA reads TGTGCCAGCAGCCTGGGGCGGACCGGGGAGCTGTTTTTT. This codes for CASSLGRTGELFF.

V is TRBV24-1 and J is TRBJ2-3; D assignment may be TRBD1 or TRBD2 (5 bases each). The CDR3 is 15 residues long. Germline lookup yields CDR1 KGHDR and CDR2 SFDVKD. The V gene lost 4 bases and the J gene lost 2 bases, with 12 bases spanning the gap. The CDR3 DNA is TGTGCCACCAGTGACCCTACAGGACTCACAGATACGCAGTATTTT. Translating gives CATSDPTGLTDTQYF.

The chain combines TRBV2 with TRBJ2-1; D is ambiguous. The germline V and J ends were trimmed by 8 bases and 9 bases, with 11 bases remaining between them. There are 11 residues in the CDR3. Germline V lookup: CDR1 SNHLY, CDR2 FYNNEI. CDR3 sequence reads: CASGGRGEQFF. In nucleotides, the CDR3 is TGTGCCAGCGGTGGGCGCGGTGAGCAGTTCTTC.

The rearrangement uses TRBV29-1 and TRBJ1-3, with D perhaps TRBD1 (6 bases). Germline lookup yields CDR1 SQVTM and CDR2 ANQGSEA. This CDR3 region has 11 residues. V was shortened by 7 bases and J by 2 bases, with 6 bases between the two germline ends. For the CDR3, the DNA is TGCAGCGGGACAGCTGGAAACACCATATATTTT. Protein sequence: CSGTAGNTIYF.

The rearrangement links TRBV14 to TRBJ2-7; D gene uncertain. The CDR3 contains 14 residues. Trimming left V 4 bases short and J 9 bases short, with 19 bases between. CDR1 and CDR2 (germline): SGHDN, FVKESK. CDR3 residues: CASSPNSNLGSQYF. CDR3 nucleotide sequence: TGTGCCAGCAGCCCTAACTCCAATCTCGGGTCGCAGTACTTC. Full variable domain (missing parts from reference TRBV14 and TRBJ2-7): EAGVTQFPSHSVIEKGQTVTLRCDPISGHDNLYWYRRVMGKEIKFLLHFVKESKQDESGMPNNRFLAERTGGTYSTLKVQPAELEDSGVYFCASSPNSNLGSQYFGPGTRLTVT.

The chain links TRBV6-5 to TRBJ1-5; 8 nucleotides line up with TRBD1. The CDR3 is 13 residues long. CDR1 MNHEY and CDR2 SVGAGI come from the germline V gene. Losses at the gene ends were 6 bases for V and 3 bases for J; bases not matched to a gene: 1. The CDR3 region has the DNA TGTGCCAGCAGGGACAGGGACAATCAGCCCCAGCATTTT. Protein: CASRDRDNQPQHF.

This rearrangement joins TRBV5-1 to TRBJ2-1; D is possibly TRBD1 or TRBD2 (5 bases each). Germline loops: CDR1 SGHRS, CDR2 YFSETQ. The CDR3 extends over 16 amino acids. V lost 1 base, J lost 8 bases, and 19 bases lay in between. The CDR3 DNA sequence: TGCGCCAGCAGCTTGACCTCGGGGCTGGTCTGGGATGAGCAGTTCTTC. This translates into CASSLTSGLVWDEQFF.

A single count supports this clone. The chain combines TRBV19 with TRBJ2-7, with D perhaps matching TRBD1 (6 bases). Germline V gene lookup returns CDR1 LNHDA and CDR2 SQIVND (reference sequence). Deletions cut 10 bases from V and 1 base from J, with 11 bases between. There are 12 residues in the CDR3. CDR3 loop: CATKQGSYEQYF. In nucleotides, the CDR3 is TGTGCCACCAAACAGGGTTCCTACGAGCAGTACTTC.

The rearrangement joins TRBV24-1 to TRBJ2-5; D might be TRBD1 or TRBD2, each matching 5 bases. V was pared by 1 base and J by 0 bases, with 11 bases between. The CDR3 is made up of 16 amino acids. Germline values: CDR1 KGHDR, CDR2 SFDVKD. CDR3 sequence: CATSDFEGPYQETQYF. The CDR3 DNA follows: TGTGCCACCAGTGATTTTGAGGGACCGTACCAAGAGACCCAGTACTTC.